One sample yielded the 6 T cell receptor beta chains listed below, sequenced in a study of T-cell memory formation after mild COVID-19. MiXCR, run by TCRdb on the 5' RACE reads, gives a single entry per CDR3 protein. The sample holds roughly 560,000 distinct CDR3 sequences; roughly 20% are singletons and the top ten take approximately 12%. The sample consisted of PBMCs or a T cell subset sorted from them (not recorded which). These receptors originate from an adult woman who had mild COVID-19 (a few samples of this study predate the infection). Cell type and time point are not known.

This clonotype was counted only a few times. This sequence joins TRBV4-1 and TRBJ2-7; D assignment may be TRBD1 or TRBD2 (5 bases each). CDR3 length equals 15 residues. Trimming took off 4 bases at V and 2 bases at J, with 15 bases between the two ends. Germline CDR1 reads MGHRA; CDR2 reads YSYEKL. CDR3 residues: CASSPSRDVTYEQYF. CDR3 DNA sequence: TGCGCCAGCAGCCCGTCCCGGGACGTAACCTACGAGCAGTACTTC.

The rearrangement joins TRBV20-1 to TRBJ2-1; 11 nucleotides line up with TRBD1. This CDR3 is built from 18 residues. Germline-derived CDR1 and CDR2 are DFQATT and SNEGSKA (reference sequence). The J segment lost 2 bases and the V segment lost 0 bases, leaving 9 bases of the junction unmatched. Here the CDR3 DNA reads TGCAGTGCTAGAGATCCTGTCCCGGGACAGGGGGCCTACAATGAGCAGTTCTTC. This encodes CSARDPVPGQGAYNEQFF.

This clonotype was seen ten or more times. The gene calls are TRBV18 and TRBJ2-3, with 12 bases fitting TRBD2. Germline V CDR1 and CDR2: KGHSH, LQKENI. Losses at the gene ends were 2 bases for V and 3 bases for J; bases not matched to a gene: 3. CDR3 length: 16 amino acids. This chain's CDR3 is CASSPRLAGATDTQYF. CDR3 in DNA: TGTGCCAGCTCACCAAGACTAGCGGGAGCGACAGATACGCAGTATTTT.

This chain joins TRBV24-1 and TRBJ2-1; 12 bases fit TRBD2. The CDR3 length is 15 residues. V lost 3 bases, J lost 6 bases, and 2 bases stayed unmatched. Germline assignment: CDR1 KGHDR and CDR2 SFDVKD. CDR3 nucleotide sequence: TGTGCCACCAGTGATCTAGCGGGAGGGCCCAATGAGCAGTTCTTC. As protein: CATSDLAGGPNEQFF.

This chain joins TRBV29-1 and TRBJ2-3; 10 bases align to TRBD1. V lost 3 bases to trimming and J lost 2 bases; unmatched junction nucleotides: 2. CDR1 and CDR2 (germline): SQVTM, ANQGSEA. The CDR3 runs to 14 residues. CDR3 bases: TGCAGCGTTGATGGGACAGGGGCCACAGATACGCAGTATTTT. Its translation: CSVDGTGATDTQYF.

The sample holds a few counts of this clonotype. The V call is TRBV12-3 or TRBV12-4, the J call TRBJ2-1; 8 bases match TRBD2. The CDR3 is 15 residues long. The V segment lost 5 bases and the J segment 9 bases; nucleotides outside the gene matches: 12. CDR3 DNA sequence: TGTGCCAGCAGTCCCCTCTCGGGAGGGCCGCGTGAGCAGTTCTTC. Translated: CASSPLSGGPREQFF.